The T cell receptor beta chain described here comes from a study of identical twins (dated by TCRdb to between 2015 and 2016). Study-level background: The study deep-sequenced TCR alpha and beta repertoires from monozygotic twins, unrelated adults of various ages and cord blood to test whether fetal clonotypes persist. To rule out contamination, the twin experiments were replicated at different times with different library preparation protocols.

This clonotype has just one count. What this receptor recognizes is not known. A read error may explain this, as a much larger clone is one base away. CDR1 and CDR2 are drawn from the germline V gene (reference sequence): DFQATT, SNEGSKA. The CDR3 has 13 amino acids, counting the end cysteine and phenylalanine. Just the 39-base CDR3 DNA is kept, in frame starting at base 1. For this chain, trimming is 4 bases at the V end and 4 bases at the J end, and the number of junction bases without a gene match is 3. What the research found in general, with its limitations: The excess sharing between twins in beta out-of-frame sequences was weaker because fewer shared sequences reduced the signal-to-noise ratio. Fewer insertions were carried by abundant cord blood beta clonotypes, a similar but weaker trend appeared in young adult naive repertoires, and no such trend appeared in memory repertoires. Compared with coincidental sharing between unrelated individuals, an excess of low generation-probability sequences was observed among out-of-frame TCR alpha sequences shared between twins. Invariant T cells such as MAIT and iNKT could partly confound zero-insertion analyses, though diverse VJ usage argued against this for most clonotypes. In monozygotic twins, out-of-frame TCR alpha sharing was systematically underestimated by recombination models, although the models agreed with sharing between unrelated individuals. Because the same donors could not be followed over many years, conclusions were based on cross-sectional statistical analysis.

Every donor in the study was a healthy Caucasian. Three pairs of female monozygotic twins, all aged about 18 to 30 years, were included in the twin cohort. The RNA used for TCR libraries was isolated from peripheral blood mononuclear cells. Receptor libraries were prepared by 5' RACE. The run used an Illumina HiSeq 2000. A universal primer binding site was added through template switching, and the final cDNA carried a unique molecular identifier so that TCR cDNA molecules could be counted accurately. First-strand cDNA for TCR alpha and beta chains was synthesized from specific primers in the conserved constant-segment region. To control for contamination, each cDNA library was double barcoded with a SMART-Mk sample barcode plus Illumina barcodes. TruSeq adapter sequences along with Illumina sample barcodes were introduced in two successive PCR steps. The Illumina HiSeq platform was used with custom primers to sequence TCR alpha and beta cDNA libraries. From the authors' description of their analysis: MiGEC was used to process raw reads and extract unique molecular identifiers, and MiXCR was used to find CDR3 positions. For each individual, recombination models were inferred using an EM algorithm with the repgenHMM and IGoR tools. Shared clonotypes were analyzed with the tcR package in R, and sharing was normalized by the product of cloneset sizes. To study raw recombination free of thymic and clonal selection effects, out-of-frame nonproductive sequences were analyzed. TCRdb reanalyzed the raw reads on its own, using fastp at Q25 for trimming and MiXCR for clone calling, and kept in-frame beta chains. Duplicate CDR3 protein sequences are folded into a single record with the most common DNA and genes. For this entry, the V and J calls and clone size follow TCRdb and not the study's own pipeline. This sample is represented by 600,000 to 850,000 distinct CDR3 sequences; 18% of them were singletons. The ten top clones hold 13% of the sample.

Separately, the same data were catalogued under a study of T cells expressing NK-cell markers. Reported in the second study: In sorted CD3+CD56+NKG2C+, CD3+CD56+NKG2C- and CD3+CD56-NKG2C+ T-cell subsets from about 8 donors, TCR beta-chain repertoires were profiled. Among the eight sequenced donors, only one was HCMV-seronegative, while the other seven were HCMV-seropositive. To restrict sorting to alphabetaTCR-expressing T cells, an anti-gammadeltaTCR antibody was added in several experiments. In roughly 6 donors, the dominant CD3+CD56+NKG2C+ clonotypes were found to rank among the top 10 CD8+ clonotypes and to make up roughly 1.0-8% of CD8+ T cells. Those dominant clonotypes were again the most abundant among CD3+CD56-NKG2C+ cells in a handful of donors, at roughly 25-60.1%. Whether the expanded NKG2C-expressing T cell clones were specific for HCMV antigens was left unclear. The study sequenced eight donors, all healthy volunteers chosen at random: three men and five women. HCMV-specific IgG was detected in serum with a commercial ELISA kit to determine HCMV serostatus. Bulk peripheral blood T-cell repertoires were additionally sequenced from unsorted PBMC for over 5 donors. MIGEC was used to demultiplex reads and group the reads by UMI, and MiTCR was used to assemble and quantify clonotypes. To exclude erroneous sequences, any TCR cDNA sequence not supported by at least two reads was discarded. The tcR package was used for downstream repertoire analysis, and clonotypes were matched between fractions using CDR3 nucleotide sequence together with V segment. VDJmatch was used to annotate antigen specificity against VDJdb, with one amino acid substitution in CDR3 allowed.

The chain employs TRBV20-1 and TRBJ2-1, with 8 central nucleotides matching TRBD2. Sequencing was carried out using PBMCs. The TCR originated in a woman aged 18 to 35 in good health. For the CDR3, the sequence is CSATGGGYNEQFF. At the DNA level, the sequence is TGCAGTGCTACCGGGGGGGGATACAATGAGCAGTTCTTC.